This passage covers 8 T cell receptor beta chains from one sample sequenced in a study of T cells in Graves' hyperthyroidism and ophthalmopathy. Amplified regions were TCR beta CDR3 sequences from RNA transcripts. HTBI primers drove first-round RT-PCR of the TCR CDR3. Each CDR3 protein is one row after TCRdb ran MiXCR on the multiplex PCR reads. The sample holds roughly 420,000 distinct CDR3 sequences, 15% to 18% seen once. The sample comprised blood. These receptors all stem from a woman younger than 35 with Graves' hyperthyroidism.

This clonotype was seen ten or more times. The gene calls are TRBV12-3 or TRBV12-4 and TRBJ2-3; D may be TRBD1 or TRBD2 (5 bases each). The CDR3 is 15 amino acids. V shed 3 bases and J shed 0 bases, with 10 bases lying between them. CDR3 amino acids: CASSFGTESTDTQYF. In nucleotides, the CDR3 is TGTGCCAGCAGTTTCGGGACGGAGAGCACAGATACGCAGTATTTT.

This clonotype was counted ten times or more. V gene TRBV6-1 combines with J gene TRBJ2-5; TRBD2 is a possible D gene (6 bases). Trimming pared 7 bases from V and 3 bases from J, leaving 24 bases between. CDR1 MNHNS and CDR2 SASEGT come from the germline V gene. The CDR3 sequence is 17 residues long. CDR3 nucleotide sequence: TGTGCCAGCACCAATTTAAGACCGAGGCGGACTAAAGAGACCCAGTACTTC. It translates to CASTNLRPRRTKETQYF.

This clonotype was seen more than once but under ten times. This chain links TRBV19 with TRBJ2-7, with D possibly being TRBD1 (5 bases). The germline V and J ends were trimmed by 3 bases and 4 bases, with 13 bases remaining between them. Germline V gene sequence: CDR1 LNHDA, CDR2 SQIVND (reference sequence). This CDR3 is 14 amino acids long. CDR3 nucleotides: TGTGCCAGTAGTATTAGGCATCAGGGTTACGAGCAGTACTTC. This gives the protein CASSIRHQGYEQYF.

This clonotype was detected many times. The V and J genes are TRBV5-1 and TRBJ2-1; 10 bases line up with TRBD2. V was clipped by 4 bases and J by 6 bases; unmatched bases: 7. CDR1 and CDR2 from the germline V gene are SGHRS and YFSETQ. CDR3 length equals 15 residues. The CDR3 here is CASSKRLAGLNEQFF. The CDR3 bases are TGCGCCAGCAGCAAGCGACTAGCGGGCCTCAATGAGCAGTTCTTC.

The CDR3 here is CASTATPDRPYEQYF. The CDR3 coding sequence is TGTGCCAGCACCGCGACCCCCGACAGGCCCTACGAGCAGTACTTC. This rearrangement joins TRBV6-1 to TRBJ2-7; a weak D match, TRBD1 (6 bases). This CDR3 comprises 15 residues. The germline gives CDR1 MNHNS, CDR2 SASEGT. Trimming took off 7 bases at V and 2 bases at J, with 18 bases between the two ends.

This clonotype turned up a few times. V usage is TRBV6-1 and J usage is TRBJ2-1; perhaps D is TRBD1 or TRBD2 (5 bases each). Deletions cut 5 bases from V and 5 bases from J, with 19 bases between. The germline V gene encodes CDR1 MNHNS and CDR2 SASEGT. The CDR3 totals 16 residues. The DNA for the CDR3 is TGTGCCAGCAGTTTCCGCCCCGGGACGGTGAACAATGAGCAGTTCTTC. Amino acid sequence: CASSFRPGTVNNEQFF.

This clonotype was observed at least ten times. This sequence joins TRBV5-1 and TRBJ1-2; 7 bases are shared with TRBD1. Germline V gene data show CDR1 as SGHRS and CDR2 as YFSETQ. The trim removed 5 bases at V and 6 bases at J, leaving 10 bases unmatched. This CDR3 comprises 14 residues. The CDR3 is CASRQPDREHGYTF. As DNA, the CDR3 is TGCGCCAGCAGACAACCCGACAGGGAGCATGGCTACACCTTC.

Only a few counts were recorded for this clonotype. This rearrangement joins TRBV12-3 or TRBV12-4 to TRBJ1-1; 7 bases agree with TRBD1. The CDR3 loop spans 14 amino acids. The V and J ends lost 11 bases and 4 bases, in that order; junction bases with no gene match: 13. The CDR3 protein is CAAKRWAGGTEAFF. CDR3 coding DNA: TGTGCCGCTAAAAGGTGGGCAGGGGGCACTGAAGCTTTCTTT.